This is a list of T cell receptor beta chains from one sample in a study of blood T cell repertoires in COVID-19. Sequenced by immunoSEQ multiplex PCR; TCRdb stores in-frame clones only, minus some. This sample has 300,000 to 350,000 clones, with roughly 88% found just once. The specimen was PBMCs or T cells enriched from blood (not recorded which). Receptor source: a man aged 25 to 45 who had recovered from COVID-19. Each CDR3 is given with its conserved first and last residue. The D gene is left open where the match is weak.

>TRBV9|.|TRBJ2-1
CASSVAAGFYNEQFF
TGTGCCAGCAGCGTAGCTGCAGGCTTCTACAATGAGCAGTTCTTC
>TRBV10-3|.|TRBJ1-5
CAISESLQPQHF
TGTGCCATCAGTGAGTCTCTTCAGCCCCAGCATTTT
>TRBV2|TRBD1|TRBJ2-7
CASSPNRGTHEQYF
TGTGCCAGCAGTCCAAACAGGGGGACCCACGAGCAGTACTTC
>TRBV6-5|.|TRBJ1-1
CASSSSLSTEAFF
TGTGCCAGCAGTTCCTCTCTGAGCACTGAAGCTTTCTTT
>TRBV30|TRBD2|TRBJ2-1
CAWSGLAGGASSYNEQFF
TGTGCCTGGAGTGGACTAGCGGGGGGGGCTAGCTCCTACAATGAGCAGTTCTTC
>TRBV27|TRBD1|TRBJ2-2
CASRQGTVNTGELFF
TGTGCCAGCAGACAGGGGACGGTGAACACCGGGGAGCTGTTTTTT
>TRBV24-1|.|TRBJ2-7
CATSDFTVDEQYF
TGTGCCACCAGTGATTTTACGGTCGACGAGCAGTACTTC
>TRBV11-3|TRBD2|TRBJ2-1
CASSLREDRQFF
TGTGCCAGCAGCCTCCGGGAGGATCGGCAGTTCTTC
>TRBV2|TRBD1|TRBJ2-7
CASSRDRRSYEQYF
TGTGCCAGCAGTCGGGACAGGCGATCCTACGAGCAGTACTTC
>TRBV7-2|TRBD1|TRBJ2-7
CASSYRTGKTYEQYF
TGTGCCAGCAGCTACCGGACAGGGAAGACCTACGAGCAGTACTTC
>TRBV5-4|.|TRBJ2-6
CASTTSTGANVLTF
TGTGCCAGCACTACTTCGACTGGGGCCAACGTCCTGACTTTC
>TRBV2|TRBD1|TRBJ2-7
CASSLLGQGAGEQYF
TGTGCCAGCAGTCTCCTGGGACAGGGGGCGGGGGAGCAGTACTTC
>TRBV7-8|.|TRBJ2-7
CASSGTPEIEQYF
TGTGCCAGCAGCGGTACCCCCGAGATCGAGCAGTACTTC
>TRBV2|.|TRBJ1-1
CASSEAGQFMNTEAFF
TGTGCCAGCAGTGAAGCCGGACAGTTCATGAACACTGAAGCTTTCTTT
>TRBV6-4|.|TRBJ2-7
CASLDLRTGHAVSYEQYF
TGTGCCAGCCTCGACCTTAGAACAGGACATGCCGTTTCCTACGAGCAGTACTTC
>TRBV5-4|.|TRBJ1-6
CASSLAVSSYNSPLHF
TGTGCCAGCAGCTTGGCGGTGAGCTCCTATAATTCACCCCTCCACTTT
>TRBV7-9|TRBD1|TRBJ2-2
CASSFWDRGSGELFF
TGTGCCAGCAGCTTCTGGGACAGGGGGTCCGGGGAGCTGTTTTTT